The rows below give T cell receptor beta chains drawn from one sample of a study of identical twins. TCRdb used MiXCR to reprocess the 5' RACE reads, holding one entry per CDR3 protein. The sample has a few hundred thousand distinct CDR3 sequences, about 15% seen once. These data are also associated with another study on yellow fever vaccine responses in identical twins.

Sequencing input: CD4+ T cells sorted from blood. Every receptor here comes from a woman younger than 30 in good health. Each CDR3 is given with its conserved first and last residue. A D gene is named only where the DNA matches it firmly. Size tells how often a clone was seen (once, few, many) or the class of an expanded clone, and some rows leave it out.

clone_size: few
v_call: TRBV5-1
j_call: TRBJ1-5
d_call: TRBD1
cdr3_aa: CASSSTGFGQPQHF

clone_size: few
v_call: TRBV2
j_call: TRBJ2-1
d_call: TRBD1
cdr3_aa: CASSKRQGAGNEQFF

clone_size: -
v_call: TRBV27
j_call: TRBJ2-1
d_call: TRBD1
cdr3_aa: CASGSGQSYNEQFF

clone_size: -
v_call: TRBV6-5
j_call: TRBJ1-1
d_call: -
cdr3_aa: CASSSPGSGNTEAFF

clone_size: -
v_call: TRBV4-1
j_call: TRBJ1-5
d_call: TRBD1
cdr3_aa: CASSSGLQGGSNQPQHF

clone_size: few
v_call: TRBV6-4
j_call: TRBJ2-1
d_call: -
cdr3_aa: CASKPLETSREQFF

clone_size: few
v_call: TRBV5-4
j_call: TRBJ2-1
d_call: -
cdr3_aa: CASSPRVAIQYNEQFF

clone_size: -
v_call: TRBV18
j_call: TRBJ1-1
d_call: -
cdr3_aa: CASSATSNTEAFF

clone_size: -
v_call: TRBV5-1
j_call: TRBJ1-1
d_call: TRBD1
cdr3_aa: CASSLVTGDTEAFF

clone_size: few
v_call: TRBV12-3/TRBV12-4
j_call: TRBJ2-3
d_call: -
cdr3_aa: CASKLGVADTQYF

clone_size: few
v_call: TRBV2
j_call: TRBJ1-1
d_call: TRBD1
cdr3_aa: CASGRQGGMNTEAFF

clone_size: few
v_call: TRBV5-1
j_call: TRBJ2-1
d_call: TRBD1
cdr3_aa: CASSLGGQKFYNEQFF

clone_size: -
v_call: TRBV20-1
j_call: TRBJ2-2
d_call: -
cdr3_aa: CSARGKSAGELFF

clone_size: -
v_call: TRBV9
j_call: TRBJ2-2
d_call: TRBD1
cdr3_aa: CASSVVPGQGYTGELFF

clone_size: few
v_call: TRBV7-7
j_call: TRBJ2-3
d_call: -
cdr3_aa: CASSPRGPVSTDTQYF

clone_size: -
v_call: TRBV6-1
j_call: TRBJ1-5
d_call: -
cdr3_aa: CATKVSVGSNQPQHF

clone_size: few
v_call: TRBV20-1
j_call: TRBJ2-5
d_call: TRBD1
cdr3_aa: CSARGGRAGQETQYF

clone_size: -
v_call: TRBV28
j_call: TRBJ2-2
d_call: TRBD1
cdr3_aa: CASTTGGPPGELFF

clone_size: few
v_call: TRBV4-2
j_call: TRBJ2-1
d_call: TRBD2
cdr3_aa: CASSQGLAGFNEQFF

clone_size: -
v_call: TRBV12-3/TRBV12-4
j_call: TRBJ1-4
d_call: -
cdr3_aa: CASSSSGSRFEKLFF

clone_size: few
v_call: TRBV7-9
j_call: TRBJ2-2
d_call: -
cdr3_aa: CASSLGGTDFGELFF

clone_size: many
v_call: TRBV12-3/TRBV12-4
j_call: TRBJ2-7
d_call: -
cdr3_aa: CASSLRQVIPYEQYF

clone_size: few
v_call: TRBV6-1
j_call: TRBJ2-7
d_call: TRBD2
cdr3_aa: CASSRDYSLGEQYF

clone_size: -
v_call: TRBV7-9
j_call: TRBJ1-1
d_call: TRBD1
cdr3_aa: CASSSYRGPTEAFF

clone_size: many
v_call: TRBV9
j_call: TRBJ2-2
d_call: -
cdr3_aa: CASSVEGTGELFF

clone_size: -
v_call: TRBV15
j_call: TRBJ2-2
d_call: TRBD2
cdr3_aa: CATSIGTSGYTGELFF

clone_size: many
v_call: TRBV5-1
j_call: TRBJ2-2
d_call: -
cdr3_aa: CASSLQRNTGELFF

clone_size: few
v_call: TRBV5-1
j_call: TRBJ2-1
d_call: TRBD2
cdr3_aa: CASSRRASGGLENNEQFF

clone_size: -
v_call: TRBV10-2
j_call: TRBJ2-7
d_call: -
cdr3_aa: CASSESWEQYF

clone_size: few
v_call: TRBV12-3/TRBV12-4
j_call: TRBJ2-1
d_call: TRBD2
cdr3_aa: CASRILAGDGNEQFF

clone_size: once
v_call: TRBV20-1
j_call: TRBJ2-7
d_call: TRBD2
cdr3_aa: CSARPSPPSRLAGREQYF

clone_size: few
v_call: TRBV12-3/TRBV12-4
j_call: TRBJ1-3
d_call: -
cdr3_aa: CASSLRPSGPGNTIYF

clone_size: -
v_call: TRBV11-2
j_call: TRBJ2-1
d_call: -
cdr3_aa: CASTGLYNEQFF

clone_size: few
v_call: TRBV20-1
j_call: TRBJ2-7
d_call: -
cdr3_aa: CSALGRADNYEQYF

clone_size: few
v_call: TRBV20-1
j_call: TRBJ2-7
d_call: TRBD2
cdr3_aa: CSATPGLAGERYEQYF

clone_size: -
v_call: TRBV5-4
j_call: TRBJ2-7
d_call: TRBD1
cdr3_aa: CASSQGQILGEQYF

clone_size: -
v_call: TRBV14
j_call: TRBJ2-1
d_call: TRBD2
cdr3_aa: CASSQDLGGGSYNEQFF

clone_size: -
v_call: TRBV7-3
j_call: TRBJ2-3
d_call: -
cdr3_aa: CASSLGVDIRDTQYF

clone_size: -
v_call: TRBV7-9
j_call: TRBJ2-1
d_call: TRBD1
cdr3_aa: CASSADRGPFKQFF

clone_size: few
v_call: TRBV10-3
j_call: TRBJ2-3
d_call: -
cdr3_aa: CAAKPLGSTDTQYF

clone_size: -
v_call: TRBV20-1
j_call: TRBJ2-1
d_call: -
cdr3_aa: CSARGQGIYNEQFF

clone_size: few
v_call: TRBV12-3/TRBV12-4
j_call: TRBJ1-2
d_call: TRBD1
cdr3_aa: CASSLAGQGVSGYTF

clone_size: -
v_call: TRBV7-3
j_call: TRBJ2-3
d_call: TRBD1
cdr3_aa: CASRGQGATDTQYF

clone_size: -
v_call: TRBV7-9
j_call: TRBJ2-1
d_call: -
cdr3_aa: CASSLVSRNEQFF

clone_size: -
v_call: TRBV12-3/TRBV12-4
j_call: TRBJ2-3
d_call: -
cdr3_aa: CASSFPPPADTQYF

clone_size: -
v_call: TRBV6-5
j_call: TRBJ2-7
d_call: -
cdr3_aa: CASSHGQGGSYEQYF

clone_size: -
v_call: TRBV14
j_call: TRBJ2-3
d_call: TRBD1
cdr3_aa: CASSHWTGLYDTQYF

clone_size: -
v_call: TRBV24-1
j_call: TRBJ2-1
d_call: -
cdr3_aa: CATSDSGGWDRHNEQFF

clone_size: many
v_call: TRBV5-1
j_call: TRBJ2-5
d_call: -
cdr3_aa: CASRSSRGEETQYF

clone_size: few
v_call: TRBV28
j_call: TRBJ2-7
d_call: TRBD2
cdr3_aa: CASSPLSGRAQYEQYF

clone_size: -
v_call: TRBV29-1
j_call: TRBJ1-4
d_call: TRBD1
cdr3_aa: CSGGQDTNEKLFF

clone_size: -
v_call: TRBV2
j_call: TRBJ2-3
d_call: TRBD1
cdr3_aa: CASSEEGTGVGDTQYF